This TCR beta chain was documented in a study of vaccination and CD4 T cells after COVID-19. On the study more broadly: Overlapping peptides of the spike proteins of SARS-CoV-2, HCoV-NL63, HCoV-OC43 and HCoV-229E were used for cell stimulation.

The time point denotes: late sampling 161 to 241 days after vaccination in a few convalescent patients. The sample's treatment: roughly 10-day PBMC culture with coronavirus spike peptide pools or control peptides (ViraFEST assay). Concerning this clonotype: Its antigen is unidentified.

The Oncomine TCR Beta short-read assay generated sequence data from the DNA of cultured CD4+ T cells. From the PCR reads, TCRdb called clonotypes with MiXCR, one entry per CDR3 protein. Of about 21,000 distinct CDR3 sequences listed, less than 40% were seen once; the top ten hold around 3%. The germline CDR1 and CDR2 sequences are ENHRY and SYGVKD. This CDR3 spans 15 amino acids. Trimming at V came to 3 bases and at J to 5 bases, leaving 6 bases not matched to a gene. The specimen was CD4+ T cells from blood, cultured in vitro, collected about 7 months after SARS-CoV-2 vaccination. J is TRBJ2-2 and V is TRBV10-3; 7 bases match TRBD2. This TCR came from a human donor who had recovered from COVID-19. CDR3 DNA sequence: TGTGCCATCAGTGAATGGGGGGGAGGAACCGGGGAGCTGTTTTTT. Amino acid sequence: CAISEWGGGTGELFF.